The next 7 T cell receptor beta chains were all read from a single sample in a study of blood T cell repertoires in COVID-19 (dated by TCRdb to 2018 to 2020). The library was made by the immunoSEQ multiplex PCR assay. TCRdb mirrors the immuneACCESS table, restricted to in-frame sequences. Some clones are absent from its copies; in checked studies, under half trace to an unresolved V gene, and the reason for the others is unknown. The sample table holds 150,000 to 200,000 clones, of which about 80% were seen once. About 8.3% of the sample is held by the ten biggest clonotypes. Material: peripheral blood. The receptor set was obtained from a man in his 60s with acute or convalescent COVID-19.

The chain carries TRBV6-2 or TRBV6-3 and TRBJ2-7, with 7 bases that match TRBD2. Per germline, CDR1 MNHEY and CDR2 SVGEGT. V trimming: 0 bases; J trimming: 6 bases; junction bases outside the gene matches: 5. There are 14 residues in the CDR3. Here the CDR3 DNA reads TGTGCCAGCAGTTACTCCTGGGGGGGGACCGAGCAGTACTTC. Translation: CASSYSWGGTEQYF.

This clone was observed a handful of times. In DNA form, the CDR3 reads TGTGCCAGCAGTGAGAGACAGGGACCCTTTCGGCCCCAGCATTTT. The encoded protein is CASSERQGPFRPQHF. The chain has TRBV2 and TRBJ1-5, with 7 nucleotides matching TRBD1. Germline lookup yields CDR1 SNHLY and CDR2 FYNNEI. The CDR3 totals 15 residues. V was clipped by 3 bases and J by 9 bases; unmatched bases: 11.

The J gene is TRBJ1-2, the V gene TRBV28, with TRBD1 matching over 10 bases. V dropped 3 bases and J dropped 6; count of bases not matched to a gene: 10. Germline lookup yields CDR1 MDHEN and CDR2 SYDVKM. The CDR3 has 16 amino acids. The CDR3 sequence: CASSLSTGTGDNGYTF. The CDR3, as DNA: TGTGCCAGCAGTTTGTCTACCGGGACAGGGGATAATGGCTACACCTTC.

V gene TRBV19 combines with J gene TRBJ2-7; D is uncertain. Trimming took off 7 bases at V and 0 bases at J, with 13 bases between the two ends. The CDR3 is 14 residues long. Germline V gene data show CDR1 as LNHDA and CDR2 as SQIVND (reference sequence). In DNA form, the CDR3 reads TGTGCCAGTACCCGACTCCCCAGCTCCTACGAGCAGTACTTC. This translates into CASTRLPSSYEQYF.

The chain combines TRBV4-2 with TRBJ1-1; D not resolved. The CDR3 spans 13 residues. The ends were cut back, 1 base at V and 2 bases at J, with 5 bases in the middle. Germline V lookup: CDR1 LGHNA, CDR2 YNFKEQ. The CDR3 DNA reads as TGTGCCAGCAGCCAAGTGTTAAACACTGAAGCTTTCTTT. This gives the protein CASSQVLNTEAFF.

This rearrangement joins TRBV6-2 or TRBV6-3 to TRBJ1-5; D call uncertain. Germline V gives CDR1 MNHEY, CDR2 SVGEGT. Trimming took 2 bases from V and 0 from J, leaving 8 bases between them. The CDR3 totals 15 residues. Written as DNA, the CDR3 is TGTGCCAGCAGTTACCGAGCCTATAGCAATCAGCCCCAGCATTTT. Its translation is CASSYRAYSNQPQHF.

The chain carries TRBV6-1 and TRBJ2-5, with TRBD1 matching 8 bases. The CDR3 loop spans 14 amino acids. V was clipped by 3 bases and J by 3 bases; unmatched bases: 3. Germline lookup yields CDR1 MNHNS and CDR2 SASEGT. DNA of the CDR3: TGTGCCAGCAGTGAGGGGACAGGAGAAGAGACCCAGTACTTC. Encoded protein: CASSEGTGEETQYF.